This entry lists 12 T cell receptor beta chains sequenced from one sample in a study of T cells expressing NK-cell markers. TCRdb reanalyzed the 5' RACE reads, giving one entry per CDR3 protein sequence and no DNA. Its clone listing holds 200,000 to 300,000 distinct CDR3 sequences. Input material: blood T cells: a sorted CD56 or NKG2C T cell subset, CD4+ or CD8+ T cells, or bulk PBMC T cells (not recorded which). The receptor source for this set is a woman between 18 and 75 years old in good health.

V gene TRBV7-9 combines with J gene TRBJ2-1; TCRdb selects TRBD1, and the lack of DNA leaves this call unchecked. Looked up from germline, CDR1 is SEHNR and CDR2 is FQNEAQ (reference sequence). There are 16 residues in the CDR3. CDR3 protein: CASSLDGRGLNNEQFF.

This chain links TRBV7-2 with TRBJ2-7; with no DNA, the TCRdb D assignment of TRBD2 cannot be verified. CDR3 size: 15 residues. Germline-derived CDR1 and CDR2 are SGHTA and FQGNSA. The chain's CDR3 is CASRASPAVPYEQYF. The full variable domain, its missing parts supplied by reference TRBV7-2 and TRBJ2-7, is GAGVSQSPSNKVTEKGKDVELRCDPISGHTALYWYRQSLGQGLEFLIYFQGNSAPDKSGLPSDRFSAERTGGSVSTLTIQRTQQEDSAVYLCASRASPAVPYEQYFGPGTRLTVT.

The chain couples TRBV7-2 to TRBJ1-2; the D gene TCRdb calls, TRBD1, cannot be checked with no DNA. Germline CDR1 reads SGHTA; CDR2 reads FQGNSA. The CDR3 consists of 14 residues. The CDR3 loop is CASRLRTGDYGYTF.

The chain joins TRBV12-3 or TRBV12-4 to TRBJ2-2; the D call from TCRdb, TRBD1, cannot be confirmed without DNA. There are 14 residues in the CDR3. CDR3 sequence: CANRPGGNTGELFF.

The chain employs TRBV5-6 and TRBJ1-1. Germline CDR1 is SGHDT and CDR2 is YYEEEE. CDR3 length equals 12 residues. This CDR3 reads CASSWRETEAFF.

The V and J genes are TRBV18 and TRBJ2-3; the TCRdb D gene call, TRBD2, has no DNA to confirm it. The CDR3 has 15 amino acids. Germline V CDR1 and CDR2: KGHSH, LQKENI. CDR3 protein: CASSPGAGGADTQYF.

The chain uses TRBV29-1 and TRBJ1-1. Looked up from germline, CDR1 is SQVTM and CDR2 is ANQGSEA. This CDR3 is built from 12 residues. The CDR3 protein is CSVGEMNTEAFF.

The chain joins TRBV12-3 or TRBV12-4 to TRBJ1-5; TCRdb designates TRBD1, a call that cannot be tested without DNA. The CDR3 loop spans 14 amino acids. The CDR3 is CASSFGTNYQPQHF.

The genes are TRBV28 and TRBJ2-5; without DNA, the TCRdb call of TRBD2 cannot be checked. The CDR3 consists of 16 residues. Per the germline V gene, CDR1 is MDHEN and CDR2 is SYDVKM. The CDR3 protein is CASTIRPGLARETQYF.

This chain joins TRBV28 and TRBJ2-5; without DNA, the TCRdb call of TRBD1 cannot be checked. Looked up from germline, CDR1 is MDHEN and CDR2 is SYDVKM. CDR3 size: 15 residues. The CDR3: CASSLSRATRGTQYF.

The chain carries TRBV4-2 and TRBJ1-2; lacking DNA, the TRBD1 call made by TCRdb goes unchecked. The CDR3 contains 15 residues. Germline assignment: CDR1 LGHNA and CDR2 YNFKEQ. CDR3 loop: CASSPPGQEIYGYTF.

The CDR3 is CASSSYGGETNYGYTF. This rearrangement joins TRBV18 to TRBJ1-2. Germline lookup yields CDR1 KGHSH and CDR2 LQKENI. CDR3 length: 16 amino acids.